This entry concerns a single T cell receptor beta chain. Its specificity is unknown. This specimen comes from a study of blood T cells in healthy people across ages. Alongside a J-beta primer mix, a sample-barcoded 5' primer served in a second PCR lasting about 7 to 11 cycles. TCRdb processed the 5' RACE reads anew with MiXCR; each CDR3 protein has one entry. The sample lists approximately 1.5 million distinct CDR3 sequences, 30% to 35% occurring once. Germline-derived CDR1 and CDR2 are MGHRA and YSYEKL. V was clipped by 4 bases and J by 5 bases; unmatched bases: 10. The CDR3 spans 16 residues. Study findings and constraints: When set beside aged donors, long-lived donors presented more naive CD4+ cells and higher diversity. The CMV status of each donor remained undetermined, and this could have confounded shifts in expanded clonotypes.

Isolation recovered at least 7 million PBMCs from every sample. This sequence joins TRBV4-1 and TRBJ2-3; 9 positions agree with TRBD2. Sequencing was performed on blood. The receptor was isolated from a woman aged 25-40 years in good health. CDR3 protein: CASSPIWREGLDTQYF. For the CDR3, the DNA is TGCGCCAGCAGCCCCATCTGGCGGGAGGGCCTAGATACGCAGTATTTT.